These T cell receptor beta chains were read from a single sample in a study of blood T cells in healthy people across ages. TCRdb recomputed calls from the 5' RACE reads with MiXCR, one row per CDR3 protein. The sample yields 600,000 to 900,000 distinct CDR3 sequences, roughly 25% seen once. A further study also used this sample, focusing on T cells of mothers and their children.

What was sequenced was blood. These receptor sequences come from a boy between 5 and 17 years old in good health. The CDR3 runs from the conserved cysteine through the conserved F or W. Fields, in order: D gene, clone size, CDR3 length, V gene, J gene, CDR3 protein, CDR3 DNA. A D gene is named only where the DNA matches it firmly. The listing skips clone size in some rows; elsewhere it reads once, few, many or a size class.

.	.	13	TRBV5-1	TRBJ2-5	CASSPERAETQYF	TGCGCCAGCAGCCCGGAGAGGGCAGAGACCCAGTACTTC
.	.	10	TRBV7-9	TRBJ1-1	CASSLHEAFF	TGTGCCAGCAGCTTACACGAGGCTTTCTTT
.	once	12	TRBV12-3/TRBV12-4	TRBJ2-7	CDSSQDSYEQYF	TGTGACAGCAGTCAGGACTCCTACGAGCAGTACTTC
TRBD1	.	14	TRBV10-3	TRBJ2-5	CAISEEQGGETQYF	TGTGCCATCAGTGAGGAACAGGGGGGAGAGACCCAGTACTTC
.	.	13	TRBV5-5	TRBJ2-7	CASSPDDGYEQYF	TGTGCCAGCAGCCCGGATGATGGTTACGAGCAGTACTTC
.	.	17	TRBV3-1	TRBJ2-5	CASSQGAAGARQETQYF	TGTGCCAGCAGCCAAGGGGCCGCGGGGGCGCGTCAAGAGACCCAGTACTTC
.	.	10	TRBV29-1	TRBJ2-5	CSGAQEAQYF	TGCAGCGGGGCCCAAGAGGCCCAGTACTTC
.	few	14	TRBV12-3/TRBV12-4	TRBJ1-3	CASSWGGEGNTIYF	TGTGCCAGCAGTTGGGGGGGTGAAGGAAACACCATATATTTT
TRBD2	.	16	TRBV5-1	TRBJ2-5	CASGYGLAGGPETQYF	TGCGCCAGCGGCTATGGACTAGCGGGGGGTCCCGAGACCCAGTACTTC
.	.	16	TRBV5-1	TRBJ2-3	CASSLVQGSTTDTQYF	TGCGCCAGCAGCTTGGTGCAGGGGTCCACCACAGATACGCAGTATTTT
TRBD1	.	15	TRBV11-2	TRBJ2-5	CASSPQGALDLEQYF	TGTGCCAGCAGCCCACAGGGGGCGTTGGATCTGGAGCAGTACTTC
.	.	13	TRBV7-9	TRBJ1-4	CATIRPNNEKLFF	TGTGCCACTATAAGACCGAATAATGAAAAACTGTTTTTT
.	.	12	TRBV30	TRBJ1-6	CAWSDGNSPLHF	TGTGCCTGGAGTGACGGGAATTCACCCCTCCACTTT
.	few	12	TRBV28	TRBJ2-4	CASSLVKNIQYF	TGTGCCAGCAGTTTGGTCAAAAACATTCAGTACTTC
.	few	13	TRBV2	TRBJ2-1	CASRTDLYNEQFF	TGTGCCAGCAGGACGGACCTCTACAATGAGCAGTTCTTC
.	once	16	TRBV5-1	TRBJ2-2	CASSVRGQSITGELFF	TGCGCCAGCAGCGTCCGAGGACAGTCGATCACCGGGGAGCTGTTTTTT
.	once	16	TRBV5-6	TRBJ1-6	CASSLVRGRYDSPLHF	TGTGCCAGCAGCTTGGTAAGGGGTAGATACGATTCACCCCTCCACTTT
.	.	14	TRBV28	TRBJ2-5	CTSSRLTNQETQYF	TGTACCAGCTCAAGGCTTACCAACCAAGAGACCCAGTACTTC
.	.	14	TRBV4-1	TRBJ2-5	CASSQEGHPRTQYF	TGCGCCAGCAGCCAAGAGGGCCACCCAAGGACCCAGTACTTC
TRBD2	few	18	TRBV5-6	TRBJ2-5	CASSPYQLAGGRGETQYF	TGTGCCAGCAGCCCCTATCAACTAGCGGGGGGTCGAGGAGAGACCCAATACTTC
TRBD1	few	13	TRBV29-1	TRBJ2-7	CSVEGQGGNEQYF	TGCAGCGTTGAAGGACAGGGTGGAAACGAGCAGTACTTC
.	few	13	TRBV25-1	TRBJ1-1	CASRSQGNTEAFF	TGTGCCAGCAGGTCACAGGGGAACACTGAAGCTTTCTTT
.	.	14	TRBV5-5	TRBJ1-2	CASSWGSLNYGYTF	TGTGCCAGCAGCTGGGGTTCCCTAAACTATGGCTACACCTTC
.	.	15	TRBV30	TRBJ1-4	CAWSDSRAIGEKLFF	TGTGCCTGGAGTGATAGTAGGGCTATTGGTGAAAAACTGTTTTTT
TRBD2	.	14	TRBV20-1	TRBJ2-1	CSAGGLAYNNEQFF	TGCAGTGCTGGCGGACTAGCATACAACAATGAGCAGTTCTTC
TRBD2	.	18	TRBV29-1	TRBJ2-3	CSVGGSGRFPKRTDTQYF	TGCAGCGTTGGGGGTAGCGGGAGGTTCCCAAAGAGGACAGATACGCAGTATTTT
.	.	12	TRBV10-3	TRBJ1-2	CAIGEGMAGYTF	TGTGCCATCGGGGAGGGAATGGCTGGCTACACCTTC
TRBD1	few	16	TRBV5-1	TRBJ2-1	CASSLEGQGGYNEQFF	TGCGCCAGCAGCTTGGAGGGACAGGGGGGATACAATGAGCAGTTCTTC
.	few	15	TRBV11-2	TRBJ1-4	CASSPRDPEGEKLFF	TGTGCCAGCAGCCCCCGGGACCCGGAGGGTGAAAAACTGTTTTTT
.	.	15	TRBV6-6	TRBJ2-5	CASSYSKGGWETQYF	TGTGCCAGCAGTTACTCGAAGGGGGGTTGGGAGACCCAGTACTTC
.	.	15	TRBV7-6	TRBJ2-1	CASSLQPGLNNEQFF	TGTGCCAGCAGCTTGCAGCCGGGCCTAAACAATGAGCAGTTCTTC